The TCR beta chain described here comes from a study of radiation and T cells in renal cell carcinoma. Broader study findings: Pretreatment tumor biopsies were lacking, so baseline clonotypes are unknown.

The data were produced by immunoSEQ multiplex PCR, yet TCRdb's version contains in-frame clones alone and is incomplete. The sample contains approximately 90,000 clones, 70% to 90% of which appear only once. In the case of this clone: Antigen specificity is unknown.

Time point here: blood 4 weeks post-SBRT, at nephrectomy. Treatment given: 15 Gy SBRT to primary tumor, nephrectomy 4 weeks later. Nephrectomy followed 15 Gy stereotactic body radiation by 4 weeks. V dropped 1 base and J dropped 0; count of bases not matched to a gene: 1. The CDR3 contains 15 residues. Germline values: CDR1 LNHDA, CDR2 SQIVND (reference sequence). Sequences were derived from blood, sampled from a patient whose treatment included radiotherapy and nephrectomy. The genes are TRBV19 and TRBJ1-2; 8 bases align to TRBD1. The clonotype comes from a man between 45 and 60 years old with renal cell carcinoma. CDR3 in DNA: TGTGCCAGTAGTATAGGACAGGGGACTAACTATGGCTACACCTTC. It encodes CASSIGQGTNYGYTF.